This passage covers 26 T cell receptor beta chains from one sample sequenced in a study of blood T cell repertoires in COVID-19. Only in-frame clones appear in the TCRdb table, and some are missing; sequencing was by immunoSEQ multiplex PCR. The sample has tens of thousands of clones, roughly 83% seen once; the top ten hold 6.9%. The sequencing input was peripheral blood. These receptors all stem from a man aged 25-45 years with COVID-19, enrolled during active disease.

This chain connects TRBV12-3 or TRBV12-4 to TRBJ1-2, with D perhaps matching TRBD1 (6 bases). The CDR3 sequence is 11 residues long. V was cut by 7 bases and J by 14 bases, with 17 bases left in between. The CDR3 DNA reads as TGTGCCAGCACCACGCAATGGACAGAAACCTTC. Its translation is CASTTQWTETF.

This clone was detected a few times. The rearrangement links TRBV11-2 to TRBJ1-4, with D possibly matching TRBD1 (5 bases). Trimming took off 3 bases at V and 5 bases at J, with 7 bases between the two ends. In germline, CDR1 is SGHAT, CDR2 FQNNGV. This CDR3 comprises 13 residues. The CDR3 DNA sequence: TGTGCCAGCAGCTTTAGACAGAATGAAAAACTGTTTTTT. Protein sequence: CASSFRQNEKLFF.

CDR3 bases: TGTGCCAGCAGTCAGGACAGGGGAACAGATACGCAGTATTTT. It specifies CASSQDRGTDTQYF. The chain combines TRBV2 with TRBJ2-3; 9 bases agree with TRBD1. The CDR3 is made up of 14 amino acids. Germline CDR1 is SNHLY and CDR2 is FYNNEI. The V and J ends lost 5 bases and 3 bases, in that order; junction bases with no gene match: 3. The full variable domain, rest sourced from reference TRBV2 and TRBJ2-3, is EPEVTQTPSHQVTQMGQEVILRCVPISNHLYFYWYRQILGQKVEFLVSFYNNEISEKSEIFDDQFSVERPDGSNFTLKIRSTKLEDSAMYFCASSQDRGTDTQYFGPGTRLTVL.

The V gene is TRBV5-4, the J gene TRBJ2-7; D is undetermined. With 2 bases removed from V and 5 bases from J, the gap between germline ends came to 8 bases. The CDR3 consists of 12 residues. In germline, CDR1 is SGHNT, CDR2 YYREEE (reference sequence). CDR3 sequence (DNA): TGTGCCAGCAGCTTCGTGAGCAACGAGCAGTACTTC. The encoded protein is CASSFVSNEQYF.

V and J are TRBV16 and TRBJ2-3, with D tentatively TRBD2 (6 bases). The germline gives CDR1 KGHSY, CDR2 FQNENV. The CDR3 consists of 16 residues. Trimming took off 4 bases at V and 4 bases at J, with 18 bases between the two ends. In DNA, the CDR3 is TGTGCCAGCAGCCCCCGGGTCGGGAGTCACTCAGATACGCAGTATTTT. Translated, it gives CASSPRVGSHSDTQYF.

The rearrangement links TRBV6-5 to TRBJ1-2, with TRBD1 matching over 8 bases. Germline values: CDR1 MNHEY, CDR2 SVGAGI. The length of the CDR3 is 13 residues. The V and J ends lost 7 bases and 4 bases, in that order; junction bases with no gene match: 5. CDR3 in amino acids: CASISDRGYGYTF. Written as DNA, the CDR3 is TGTGCCAGCATCTCCGACAGGGGCTATGGCTACACCTTC.

The rearrangement uses TRBV6-1 and TRBJ2-5; the D gene is possibly TRBD1 (5 bases). The germline V gene encodes CDR1 MNHNS and CDR2 SASEGT. The CDR3 contains 15 residues. Trimming removed 0 bases at V and 7 bases at J, with 15 bases between. This CDR3 reads CASSEARPGLATQYF. In nucleotides, the CDR3 is TGTGCCAGCAGTGAAGCGCGCCCAGGGCTTGCGACCCAGTACTTC.

This clone was counted a few times. This chain uses TRBV5-6 with TRBJ1-2; 8 bases are shared with TRBD1. The CDR3 is made up of 18 amino acids. The J segment lost 8 bases and the V segment lost 4 bases, leaving 22 bases of the junction unmatched. Germline V lookup: CDR1 SGHDT, CDR2 YYEEEE. The CDR3: CASSPQWTGNIPLRGYTF. The CDR3 coding sequence is TGTGCCAGCAGCCCTCAATGGACAGGGAATATTCCTTTGAGGGGCTACACCTTC.

This chain connects TRBV30 to TRBJ1-2; 7 bases are shared with TRBD1. Germline trimming cut 3 bases from V and 6 bases from J; bases unmatched to any gene: 10. The CDR3 spans 14 residues. Per germline, CDR1 GTSNPN and CDR2 SVGIG (reference sequence). CDR3 amino acids: CAWRGTGAPNGYTF. CDR3 coding DNA: TGTGCCTGGAGAGGTACAGGGGCCCCTAATGGCTACACCTTC.

This rearrangement joins TRBV27 to TRBJ1-4; D gene ambiguous. Germline-derived CDR1 and CDR2 are MNHEY and SMNVEV (reference sequence). V shed 8 bases and J shed 0 bases, with 10 bases lying between them. The CDR3 is 14 residues long. This CDR3 is CASGNMATNEKLFF. The CDR3 nucleotides are TGTGCCAGCGGTAACATGGCAACTAATGAAAAACTGTTTTTT.

V is TRBV30 and J is TRBJ1-2; D gene ambiguous. CDR1 is GTSNPN and CDR2 is SVGIG in the germline V gene (reference sequence). This CDR3 comprises 16 residues. V lost 0 bases and J lost 1, with 15 bases in between. As DNA, the CDR3 is TGTGCCTGGAGTGTGAATGTCTGGGCTGATAACTATGGCTACACCTTC. The encoded protein is CAWSVNVWADNYGYTF.

This clone came up once. V is TRBV14 and J is TRBJ2-2; tentatively, D is TRBD2 (6 bases). V lost 1 base, J lost 5 bases, and 11 bases lay in between. CDR1 and CDR2 from the germline V gene are SGHDN and FVKESK. The CDR3 covers 15 residues. In DNA form, the CDR3 reads TGTGCCAGCAGCCAAGTTCGTGCGGGAACCGGGGAGCTGTTTTTT. It translates to CASSQVRAGTGELFF. Full variable domain (outside the CDR3, taken from reference TRBV14 and TRBJ2-2): EAGVTQFPSHSVIEKGQTVTLRCDPISGHDNLYWYRRVMGKEIKFLLHFVKESKQDESGMPNNRFLAERTGGTYSTLKVQPAELEDSGVYFCASSQVRAGTGELFFGEGSRLTVL.

V is TRBV6-5 and J is TRBJ2-7; 9 bases agree with TRBD1. The length of the CDR3 is 14 residues. The germline V gene has CDR1 MNHEY and CDR2 SVGAGI. Trimming took 7 bases from V and 5 from J; bases not matched to a gene: 9. The CDR3 DNA reads TGTGCCAGCATCGCAGCACAGGGGGCTCACGAGCAGTACTTC. Protein product: CASIAAQGAHEQYF.

V is TRBV19 and J is TRBJ1-5; 9 bases are shared with TRBD1. This CDR3 is 15 amino acids long. J was trimmed by 4 bases and V by 4 bases; bases with no gene match: 5. The germline V gene has CDR1 LNHDA and CDR2 SQIVND (reference sequence). CDR3: CASSKGQGLNQPQHF. CDR3 coding DNA: TGTGCCAGTAGTAAGGGACAGGGTCTTAATCAGCCCCAGCATTTT.

The CDR3 loop is CSVAGQAQETQYF. The DNA for the CDR3 is TGCAGCGTGGCTGGACAGGCCCAAGAGACCCAGTACTTC. The gene calls are TRBV29-1 and TRBJ2-5; 7 bases agree with TRBD1. Germline trimming cut 6 bases from V and 1 base from J; bases unmatched to any gene: 5. The V gene's germline CDR1 is SQVTM and CDR2 ANQGSEA. The CDR3 is 13 residues long.

A few counts support this clone. This chain uses TRBV28 with TRBJ2-7; 9 nucleotides agree with TRBD1. The CDR3 spans 15 residues. Trimming removed 6 bases from V and 3 bases from J; junction bases left unmatched: 9. CDR1 is MDHEN and CDR2 is SYDVKM in the germline V gene. CDR3 DNA sequence: TGTGCCAGCAGGAGTGGGGACAGGGAGATCTACGAGCAGTACTTC. Its translation: CASRSGDREIYEQYF.

CDR3 protein: CASSDRGAEAFF. The CDR3 nucleotides are TGTGCCAGCAGTGACAGGGGCGCTGAAGCTTTCTTT. The V and J genes are TRBV12-3 or TRBV12-4 and TRBJ1-1; 8 nucleotides align to TRBD1. With 5 bases clipped from V and 6 bases from J, the junction kept 2 bases outside the gene matches. This CDR3 is built from 12 residues.

The V call is TRBV13, the J call TRBJ2-2; a possible D gene is TRBD1 (6 bases). CDR3 length equals 15 residues. V was clipped by 4 bases and J by 1 base, with 10 bases between them. Germline CDR1 PRHDT, CDR2 FYEKMQ (reference sequence). For the CDR3, the DNA is TGTGCCAGCAGCTCTGGGACAAGGAACACCGGGGAGCTGTTTTTT. This encodes CASSSGTRNTGELFF.

The V and J genes are TRBV4-2 and TRBJ2-2; a possible D gene is TRBD2 (7 bases). Germline V lookup: CDR1 LGHNA, CDR2 YNFKEQ. V lost 6 bases, J lost 7 bases, and 15 bases lay in between. The CDR3 loop spans 14 amino acids. The CDR3 spells CASRRGRGGGELFF. The CDR3 nucleotides are TGTGCCAGCAGACGCGGGAGAGGGGGCGGGGAGCTGTTTTTT.

The V gene is TRBV18, the J gene TRBJ1-5; D is possibly TRBD1 (6 bases). Trimming took 3 bases from V and 7 from J, leaving 13 bases between them. CDR1 and CDR2 from the germline V gene are KGHSH and LQKENI. The CDR3 sequence is 14 residues long. In DNA form, the CDR3 reads TGTGCCAGCTCACCCGGTATGGGGGCGCAGCCCCAGCATTTT. Amino acid sequence: CASSPGMGAQPQHF.

This chain links TRBV9 with TRBJ2-1; 8 positions match TRBD1. The CDR3 has 14 amino acids. The V gene's germline CDR1 is SGDLS and CDR2 YYNGEE. Losses at the gene ends were 0 bases for V and 10 bases for J; bases not matched to a gene: 6. Here the CDR3 reads CASSVGRGLGEQFF. The CDR3 bases are TGTGCCAGCAGCGTAGGCAGGGGGCTCGGCGAGCAGTTCTTC.

This clone was observed a handful of times. The chain carries TRBV5-1 and TRBJ2-7; 9 bases line up with TRBD1. V lost 2 bases to trimming and J lost 3 bases; unmatched junction nucleotides: 3. CDR1 is SGHRS and CDR2 is YFSETQ in the germline V gene. The length of the CDR3 is 14 residues. The CDR3 DNA reads as TGCGCCAGCAGCTTTAAGGGACAGGGCTACGAGCAGTACTTC. This translates into CASSFKGQGYEQYF.

This sequence joins TRBV6-5 and TRBJ1-5; the match to TRBD1 covers 7 bases. Germline-derived CDR1 and CDR2 are MNHEY and SVGAGI. The ends lost 6 bases at V and 1 base at J; junction bases unmatched: 3. The CDR3 is made up of 14 amino acids. CDR3 DNA: TGTGCCAGCAGAAAACAGGGGAGCAATCAGCCCCAGCATTTT. This codes for CASRKQGSNQPQHF.

The rearrangement joins TRBV6-5 to TRBJ1-6; D possibly corresponds to TRBD1 (6 bases). The CDR3 covers 15 residues. V lost 6 bases and J lost 7, with 16 bases in between. Germline CDR1 MNHEY, CDR2 SVGAGI. The DNA of the CDR3 is TGTGCCAGCAGCCCGGGGCAGGGGCGAAATTCACCCCTCCACTTT. It is translated as CASSPGQGRNSPLHF.

CDR3 in DNA: TGTGCCAGCAGCTTAGGGTTCTCGGATGAAAAACTGTTTTTT. Its protein product is CASSLGFSDEKLFF. The V and J genes are TRBV7-9 and TRBJ1-4; no clear D gene. The length of the CDR3 is 14 residues. Germline values: CDR1 SEHNR, CDR2 FQNEAQ (reference sequence). Trimming stripped 1 base from V and 6 bases from J, with 9 bases between.

This clone has only a few counts. The chain combines TRBV6-5 with TRBJ1-4, with D unresolved. This CDR3 is built from 13 residues. The V gene's germline CDR1 is MNHEY and CDR2 SVGAGI. V lost 11 bases to trimming and J lost 3 bases, with 13 bases between them. The CDR3 bases are TGTGCCTCCCTGCGCTTAGCTAATGAAAAACTGTTTTTT. Translation: CASLRLANEKLFF.